A selection of T cell receptor beta chains follows, all from one sample in a study of blood T cell repertoires in COVID-19. Using immunoSEQ multiplex PCR, the repertoire was profiled, and TCRdb retains in-frame clones only, with some absent. There are under 75,000 clones in the sample; 65% to 80% occur only once, and 5.5% lies in the top ten. The source material was peripheral blood. These receptors came from a woman aged 70-85 years with acute or convalescent COVID-19. Each CDR3 is given with its conserved first and last residue. A D gene is named only where the DNA matches it firmly. Clone size is not always given. Where it is, it says once, few, many or a class for expanded clones.

>NA|NA|TRBV6-1|TRBJ2-3
CASSEGTSSTDTQYF
TGTGCCAGCAGTGAGGGCACTTCTAGCACAGATACGCAGTATTTT
>TRBD2|few|TRBV5-1|TRBJ2-7
CASSSPLAGNTYEQYF
TGCGCCAGCAGCTCCCCCTTAGCGGGGAATACCTACGAGCAGTACTTC
>TRBD1|NA|TRBV30|TRBJ1-3
CAWTKSGTGTGNTIYF
TGTGCCTGGACCAAATCCGGGACAGGAACTGGAAACACCATATATTTT
>NA|NA|TRBV12-3/TRBV12-4|TRBJ1-2
CASSPFAGYTF
TGTGCCAGCAGTCCTTTTGCGGGCTACACCTTC
>NA|once|TRBV5-6|TRBJ2-2
CASSLWLDGELFF
TGTGCCAGCAGCTTATGGCTTGACGGGGAGCTGTTTTTT
>TRBD2|NA|TRBV3-1/TRBV3-2|TRBJ2-5
CATTGGWRGGETQYF
TGTGCCACCACCGGGGGGTGGCGGGGAGGAGAGACCCAGTACTTC
>NA|NA|TRBV5-1|TRBJ1-2
CASSLDTNYGYTF
TGCGCCAGCAGCTTGGACACTAACTATGGCTACACCTTC
>NA|NA|TRBV11-3|TRBJ1-2
CASSFVAGANYGYTF
TGTGCCAGCAGCTTTGTGGCAGGGGCTAACTATGGCTACACCTTC
>NA|NA|TRBV28|TRBJ2-3
CASSDPTSLTDTQYF
TGTGCCAGCAGTGACCCGACTAGTCTTACAGATACGCAGTATTTT
>TRBD1|NA|TRBV6-5|TRBJ1-1
CASQRTGGRTEAFF
TGTGCCAGCCAACGAACAGGGGGACGCACTGAAGCTTTCTTT
>NA|NA|TRBV6-2/TRBV6-3|TRBJ2-7
CASSYYHSITYEQYF
TGTGCCAGCAGTTATTATCACAGCATCACCTACGAGCAGTACTTC
>NA|NA|TRBV21-1|TRBJ2-3
CASSKGSGTTDTQYF
TGTGCCAGCAGCAAGGGAAGCGGGACCACAGATACGCAGTATTTT
>NA|NA|TRBV24-1|TRBJ2-1
CATSSYNEQFF
TGTGCCACGAGCTCCTACAATGAGCAGTTCTTC
>TRBD1|NA|TRBV7-3|TRBJ2-2
CASSVMGQGNTGELFF
TGTGCCAGCAGCGTTATGGGACAGGGGAACACCGGGGAGCTGTTTTTT
>TRBD1|NA|TRBV27|TRBJ2-7
CASSTGTAPYEQYF
TGTGCCAGCAGTACCGGGACAGCCCCTTACGAGCAGTACTTC
>TRBD1|NA|TRBV7-9|TRBJ2-1
CASSWSRGPPFHEQFF
TGTGCCAGCAGCTGGTCTAGGGGGCCCCCATTTCATGAGCAGTTCTTC
>NA|few|TRBV4-2|TRBJ2-7
CASSQDQGTTYEQYF
TGTGCCAGCAGCCAAGATCAGGGAACGACCTACGAGCAGTACTTC
>NA|NA|TRBV20-1|TRBJ2-5
CSASPGETQYF
TGCAGTGCTAGCCCGGGGGAGACCCAGTACTTC
>TRBD1|NA|TRBV11-3|TRBJ1-6
CASSPDRVGNSPLHF
TGTGCCAGCAGCCCAGACAGGGTTGGGAATTCACCCCTCCACTTT
>NA|NA|TRBV5-4|TRBJ1-2
CASTDRSRSAGYTF
TGTGCCAGTACCGACAGGTCAAGATCGGCTGGCTACACCTTC
>TRBD1|NA|TRBV9|TRBJ2-5
CASSEGTGVGQETQYF
TGTGCCAGCAGCGAAGGGACAGGGGTCGGTCAAGAGACCCAGTACTTC
>NA|NA|TRBV14|TRBJ1-3
CASSPPGLGNTIYF
TGTGCCAGCAGCCCCCCAGGGTTAGGAAACACCATATATTTT
>NA|NA|TRBV12-3/TRBV12-4|TRBJ1-2
CASSLRGGYGYTF
TGTGCCAGCAGTTTAAGAGGGGGCTATGGCTACACCTTC
>NA|NA|TRBV5-4|TRBJ2-7
CASSLEQGEQYF
TGTGCCAGCAGCTTGGAACAGGGAGAGCAGTACTTC
>TRBD2|NA|TRBV6-5|TRBJ2-1
CATTYFGTSVNEQFF
TGTGCCACCACTTACTTCGGGACTAGTGTAAATGAGCAGTTCTTC
>TRBD2|NA|TRBV7-2|TRBJ2-1
CASSRSSGGAYNEQFF
TGTGCCAGCAGCCGCTCTAGCGGGGGGGCCTACAATGAGCAGTTCTTC
>NA|NA|TRBV7-9|TRBJ2-7
CASSLAWEPQYF
TGTGCCAGCAGCTTAGCCTGGGAGCCGCAGTACTTC
>NA|NA|TRBV21-1|TRBJ1-4
CASSPPPHFGTGNEKLFF
NA
>NA|NA|TRBV7-2|TRBJ2-7
CASSLILGESGEQYF
TGTGCCAGCAGCTTAATACTGGGGGAGAGCGGGGAGCAGTACTTC
>NA|NA|TRBV18|TRBJ2-5
CASSPDSQETQYF
TGTGCCAGCTCCCCGGACAGTCAAGAGACCCAGTACTTC
>NA|few|TRBV21-1|TRBJ1-3
CASSKVGAGNTIYF
NA
>NA|NA|TRBV7-6|TRBJ2-1
CASSQLVRGAASYNEQFF
TGTGCCAGCAGTCAATTAGTTAGAGGAGCGGCTTCCTACAATGAGCAGTTCTTC
>NA|once|TRBV25-1|TRBJ1-1
CASSERREATEAFF
TGTGCCAGCAGTGAACGCAGGGAAGCCACTGAAGCTTTCTTT